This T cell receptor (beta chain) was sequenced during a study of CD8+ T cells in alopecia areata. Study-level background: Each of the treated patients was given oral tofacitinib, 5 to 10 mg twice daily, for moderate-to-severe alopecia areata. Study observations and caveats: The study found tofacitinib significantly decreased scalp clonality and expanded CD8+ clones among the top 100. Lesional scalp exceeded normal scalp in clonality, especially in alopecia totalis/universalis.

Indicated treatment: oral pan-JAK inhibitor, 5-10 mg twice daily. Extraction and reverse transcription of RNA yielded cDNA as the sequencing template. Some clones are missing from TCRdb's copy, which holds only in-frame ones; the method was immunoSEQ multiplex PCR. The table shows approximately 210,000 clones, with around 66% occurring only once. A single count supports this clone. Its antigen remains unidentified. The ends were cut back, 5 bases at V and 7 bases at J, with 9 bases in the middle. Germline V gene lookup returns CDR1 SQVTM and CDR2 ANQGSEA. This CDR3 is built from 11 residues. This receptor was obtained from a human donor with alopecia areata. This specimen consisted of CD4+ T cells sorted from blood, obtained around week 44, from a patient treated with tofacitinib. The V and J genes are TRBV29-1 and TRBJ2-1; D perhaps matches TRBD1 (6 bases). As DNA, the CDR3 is TGCAGCGTTCGCAGGGGAAATGAGCAGTTCTTC. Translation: CSVRRGNEQFF.